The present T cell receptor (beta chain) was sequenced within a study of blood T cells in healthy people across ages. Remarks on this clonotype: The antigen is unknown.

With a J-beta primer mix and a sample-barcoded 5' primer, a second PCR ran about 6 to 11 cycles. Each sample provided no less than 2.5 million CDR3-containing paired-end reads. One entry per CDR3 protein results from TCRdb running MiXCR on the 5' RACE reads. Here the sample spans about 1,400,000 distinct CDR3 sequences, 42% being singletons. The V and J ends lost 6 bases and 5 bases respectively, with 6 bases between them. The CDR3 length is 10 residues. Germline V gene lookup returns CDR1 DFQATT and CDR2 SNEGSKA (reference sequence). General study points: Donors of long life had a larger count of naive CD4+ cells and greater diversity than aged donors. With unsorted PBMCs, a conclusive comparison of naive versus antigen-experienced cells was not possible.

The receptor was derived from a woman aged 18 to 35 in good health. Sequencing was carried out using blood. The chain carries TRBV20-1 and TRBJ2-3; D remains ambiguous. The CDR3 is CSAKKDTQYF. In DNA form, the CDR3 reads TGCAGTGCAAAAAAAGATACGCAGTATTTT.